Following are 26 T cell receptor beta chains from one sample sequenced in a study of response to subunit inactivated influenza vaccine. TCRdb re-derived calls from the RT-PCR reads in MiXCR, one entry per CDR3 protein. The sample records roughly 760,000 distinct CDR3 sequences, 21% being singletons. This specimen was PBMCs from blood, taken about 5 days after vaccination. These receptors were obtained from a middle-aged man who received an inactivated influenza vaccine.

The chain uses TRBV2 and TRBJ2-1; 9 bases match TRBD2. The CDR3 spans 15 residues. The V segment lost 10 bases and the J segment 6 bases; nucleotides outside the gene matches: 13. CDR1 and CDR2 (germline): SNHLY, FYNNEI. CDR3 residues: CATPRSAGGGNEQFF. CDR3 in DNA: TGTGCCACGCCCAGATCAGCGGGAGGAGGCAATGAGCAGTTCTTC.

The CDR3 DNA reads TGTGCCAGCAGCTTATTAGGGCGTCGGACAGGGTTGGATGAGCAGTTCTTC. This gives the protein CASSLLGRRTGLDEQFF. This chain connects TRBV7-6 to TRBJ2-1; 8 positions agree with TRBD1. CDR1 and CDR2 (germline): SGHVS, FNYEAQ. The CDR3 loop spans 17 amino acids. V lost 2 bases and J lost 8; bases outside the gene matches: 14.

This clonotype appeared a few times. The chain links TRBV6-1 to TRBJ2-7; 14 nucleotides agree with TRBD2. V shed 10 bases, J shed 1 base, and the junction held 12 bases outside the gene matches. Germline lookup yields CDR1 MNHNS and CDR2 SASEGT. CDR3 length: 17 amino acids. CDR3 coding DNA: TGTGCCACATCAGAGGGGACTAGCGGGAGTAGGTCCTACGAGCAGTACTTC. The encoded protein is CATSEGTSGSRSYEQYF.

The sample holds a few counts of this clonotype. This rearrangement joins TRBV4-2 to TRBJ2-1; no clear D. Trimming stripped 0 bases from V and 9 bases from J, with 6 bases between. Germline assignment: CDR1 LGHNA and CDR2 YNFKEQ. This CDR3 contains 12 residues. CDR3 in amino acids: CASSQDLGEQFF. CDR3 sequence (DNA): TGTGCCAGCAGCCAAGACTTGGGTGAGCAGTTCTTC.

This clonotype was recorded many times. The chain has TRBV7-2 and TRBJ2-6, with 7 bases lining up with TRBD2. Germline assignment: CDR1 SGHTA and CDR2 FQGNSA. There are 18 residues in the CDR3. V shed 0 bases, J shed 0 bases, and the junction held 5 bases outside the gene matches. The CDR3 region is CASSLAGLSRSGANVLTF. CDR3 nucleotide sequence: TGTGCCAGCAGCTTAGCGGGACTATCCCGCTCTGGGGCCAACGTCCTGACTTTC. The full variable domain, its missing parts supplied by reference TRBV7-2 and TRBJ2-6, is GAGVSQSPSNKVTEKGKDVELRCDPISGHTALYWYRQSLGQGLEFLIYFQGNSAPDKSGLPSDRFSAERTGGSVSTLTIQRTQQEDSAVYLCASSLAGLSRSGANVLTFGAGSRLTVL.

This clonotype showed up just a few times. The rearrangement joins TRBV29-1 to TRBJ2-3; D gene unclear. Per the germline V gene, CDR1 is SQVTM and CDR2 is ANQGSEA. V shed 4 bases and J shed 0 bases, with 8 bases lying between them. This CDR3 contains 13 residues. The CDR3 protein is CSVVSRSTDTQYF. For the CDR3, the DNA is TGCAGCGTTGTATCGCGGAGCACAGATACGCAGTATTTT.

In this sample, this clonotype turned up a few times. This chain uses TRBV4-3 with TRBJ2-7, with D hard to call. The length of the CDR3 is 13 residues. Germline CDR1 and CDR2: LGHNA and YSLEER. V was clipped by 1 base and J by 6 bases, with 10 bases between them. CDR3 coding DNA: TGCGCCAGCAGCCAAGGAGTTTGGCGCGAGCAGTACTTC. Its protein product is CASSQGVWREQYF.

This clonotype appeared a few times. V usage is TRBV20-1 and J usage is TRBJ2-7; TRBD1 agrees at 7 bases. Germline CDR1 and CDR2: DFQATT and SNEGSKA (reference sequence). The CDR3 is 15 residues long. The V and J ends lost 2 bases and 2 bases, in that order; junction bases with no gene match: 9. CDR3 sequence: CSARNHRDRPYEQYF. The CDR3 DNA follows: TGCAGTGCTAGAAATCACCGGGACAGACCCTACGAGCAGTACTTC.

This clonotype has a count of ten or more. The rearrangement links TRBV6-5 to TRBJ2-2; no clear D gene. Trimming cost V 6 bases and J 4 bases, with 3 bases left between them. This CDR3 comprises 11 residues. Per germline, CDR1 MNHEY and CDR2 SVGAGI. This CDR3 reads CASRSTGELFF. As DNA, the CDR3 is TGTGCCAGCAGGAGCACCGGGGAGCTGTTTTTT.

This clonotype occurred a few times. The chain uses TRBV20-1 and TRBJ2-7, with 13 bases fitting TRBD2. The V gene end was trimmed by 8 bases and the J gene end by 9 bases; junction bases not matched to a gene: 10. This CDR3 contains 13 residues. In germline, CDR1 is DFQATT, CDR2 SNEGSKA (reference sequence). CDR3 region: CSPEGTSGVVQYF. CDR3 nucleotide sequence: TGCAGTCCCGAGGGGACTAGCGGGGTAGTGCAGTACTTC.

The chain carries TRBV6-2 or TRBV6-3 and TRBJ2-2; 7 bases align to TRBD2. The CDR3 spans 16 residues. V was pared by 4 bases and J by 6 bases, with 11 bases of the junction left unmatched. The V gene's germline CDR1 is MNHEY and CDR2 SVGEGT. CDR3 sequence (DNA): TGTGCCAGCAGTTCCTATGGGAGGGAGGTTGCCGGGGAGCTGTTTTTT. Translated, it gives CASSSYGREVAGELFF.

This chain joins TRBV7-2 and TRBJ2-3; 7 nucleotides line up with TRBD2. The germline CDR1 and CDR2 sequences are SGHTA and FQGNSA. The CDR3 loop spans 16 amino acids. Trimming removed 5 bases from V and 2 bases from J; junction bases left unmatched: 10. CDR3 coding DNA: TGTGCCAGCAGCCCCGGTGCCGGGAGGTCCACAGATACGCAGTATTTT. Protein sequence: CASSPGAGRSTDTQYF.

V is TRBV2 and J is TRBJ1-5; D may be TRBD1 (6 bases). CDR3 length: 15 residues. CDR1 and CDR2 (germline): SNHLY, FYNNEI. V shed 2 bases and J shed 0 bases, with 8 bases lying between them. CDR3 in amino acids: CASSETRGSNQPQHF. CDR3 nucleotide sequence: TGTGCCAGCAGTGAAACCAGGGGTAGCAATCAGCCCCAGCATTTT.

This clonotype turned up a few times. This rearrangement joins TRBV30 to TRBJ2-1; TRBD2 matches at 7 bases. With V trimmed by 1 base and J by 8 bases, 14 bases remained unmatched. The CDR3 runs to 16 residues. Germline lookup yields CDR1 GTSNPN and CDR2 SVGIG (reference sequence). The CDR3 reads CAWSAVRREPIDEQFF. CDR3 sequence (DNA): TGTGCCTGGAGTGCGGTAAGGCGGGAGCCGATAGATGAGCAGTTCTTC.

The chain has TRBV12-3 or TRBV12-4 and TRBJ2-7; 8 bases agree with TRBD1. This CDR3 spans 15 amino acids. V trimming: 4 bases; J trimming: 7 bases; junction bases outside the gene matches: 12. CDR3: CASSSTDRAIREQYF. CDR3 DNA sequence: TGTGCCAGCAGTTCTACGGACAGGGCGATAAGGGAGCAGTACTTC.

The V and J genes are TRBV5-1 and TRBJ1-1, with 9 positions matching TRBD1. V lost 4 bases to trimming and J lost 6 bases; unmatched junction nucleotides: 7. Germline CDR1 and CDR2: SGHRS and YFSETQ. The CDR3 has 14 residues. The chain's CDR3 is CASSGTGKLSEAFF. The CDR3 region has the DNA TGCGCCAGCAGCGGGACAGGGAAGCTTTCTGAAGCTTTCTTT.

The rearrangement links TRBV12-3 or TRBV12-4 to TRBJ1-2, with D hard to call. There are 13 residues in the CDR3. V lost 6 bases, J lost 4 bases, and 12 bases lay in between. The chain's CDR3 is CASSPLSRYGYTF. CDR3 bases: TGTGCCAGCAGCCCTTTATCCCGCTATGGCTACACCTTC.

In this sample, this clonotype turned up a few times. The chain links TRBV20-1 to TRBJ1-2, with D possibly being TRBD1 (6 bases). V was clipped by 6 bases and J by 5 bases, with 13 bases between them. Germline CDR1 is DFQATT and CDR2 is SNEGSKA (reference sequence). The CDR3 is 12 amino acids. CDR3 sequence (DNA): TGCAGTGCCCCTGGACAGCTTTATGGCTACACCTTC. Translated: CSAPGQLYGYTF.

This clonotype was counted a few times. The chain uses TRBV20-1 and TRBJ2-2, with D perhaps matching TRBD1 (10 bases). Germline V lookup: CDR1 DFQATT, CDR2 SNEGSKA (reference sequence). This CDR3 region has 19 residues. V lost 3 bases and J lost 6, with 29 bases in between. CDR3 in amino acids: CSASPHWDRGLAGPGELFF. The CDR3 nucleotides are TGCAGTGCTAGCCCCCACTGGGACAGGGGCCTAGCGGGACCCGGGGAGCTGTTTTTT.

The CDR3: CASSRLAGNQETQYF. The CDR3 coding sequence is TGCGCCAGCAGTCGACTAGCGGGTAACCAAGAGACCCAGTACTTC. The gene calls are TRBV5-1 and TRBJ2-5; 10 bases map to TRBD2. Germline CDR1 SGHRS, CDR2 YFSETQ. The trim removed 5 bases at V and 0 bases at J, leaving 4 bases unmatched. CDR3 length: 15 residues.

CDR3 nucleotide sequence: TGCAGCGTCGGTTCGCCGTCCGAGCAGTACTTC. Protein product: CSVGSPSEQYF. This rearrangement joins TRBV29-1 to TRBJ2-7; no clear D gene. Germline V gene sequence: CDR1 SQVTM, CDR2 ANQGSEA. V was clipped by 6 bases and J by 6 bases, with 12 bases between them. The CDR3 is made up of 11 amino acids.

The rearrangement joins TRBV20-1 to TRBJ2-5; 9 bases fit TRBD1. With 1 base clipped from V and 8 bases from J, the junction kept 8 bases outside the gene matches. The CDR3 runs 14 residues. Germline V CDR1 and CDR2: DFQATT, SNEGSKA (reference sequence). The CDR3 here is CSARVDRGVSTQYF. In DNA, the CDR3 is TGCAGTGCTAGAGTGGACAGGGGCGTTAGTACCCAGTACTTC.

The chain joins TRBV2 to TRBJ2-3; 8 nucleotides match TRBD1. The junction had 8 bases not matched to a gene; V was cut back by 5 bases and J by 4 bases. The V gene's germline CDR1 is SNHLY and CDR2 FYNNEI. The CDR3 loop spans 15 amino acids. This CDR3 reads CASSRDRGNADTQYF. CDR3 coding DNA: TGTGCCAGCAGTCGCGACAGGGGTAACGCAGATACGCAGTATTTT.

The chain has TRBV6-4 and TRBJ2-1; 12 bases are shared with TRBD2. The CDR3 sequence is 14 residues long. V shed 6 bases and J 9 bases; nucleotides not matched to a gene: 6. Germline assignment: CDR1 MRHNA and CDR2 SNTAGT. The CDR3 region has the DNA TGTGCCAGCAGCAGACTAGCGGGGGTTAGTGAGCAGTTCTTC. Translating it yields CASSRLAGVSEQFF.

This clonotype appeared many times. J is TRBJ1-2 and V is TRBV4-2; TRBD1 agrees at 7 bases. The trim removed 4 bases at V and 2 bases at J, leaving 7 bases unmatched. This CDR3 is 15 amino acids long. Germline CDR1 is LGHNA and CDR2 is YNFKEQ. Here the CDR3 reads CASSRRGQENYGYTF. The CDR3 DNA reads TGTGCCAGCAGCCGGCGAGGACAGGAGAACTATGGCTACACCTTC.

The gene calls are TRBV12-3 or TRBV12-4 and TRBJ2-2; D is tentatively TRBD1 or TRBD2 (5 bases each). The V end was cut by 5 bases, the J end by 4 bases, with 11 bases between. This CDR3 contains 14 residues. CDR3 in amino acids: CASSGGGGTGELFF. CDR3 bases: TGTGCCAGCAGTGGGGGTGGGGGCACCGGGGAGCTGTTTTTT.